This T cell receptor (beta chain) was recovered during a study of blood T cell repertoires in COVID-19. CDR1 and CDR2 from the germline V gene are KGHSH and LQKENI. Losses at the gene ends were 3 bases for V and 4 bases for J; bases not matched to a gene: 0. The CDR3 is 13 amino acids. Of note for this clone: Other DNA sequences in the same sample also yield this CDR3.

The protocol was immunoSEQ multiplex PCR, while the TCRdb copy is restricted to in-frame clones and leaves out a portion. The table lists 220,000 or so clones, 86% of them singletons. The genes are TRBV18 and TRBJ1-5; 7 bases fit TRBD1. Sequences were obtained from PBMCs or T cells enriched from blood (not recorded which). The origin of this receptor is a woman in her forties or fifties who had recovered from COVID-19. CDR3 protein: CASSPGQNQPQHF. DNA for the CDR3: TGTGCCAGCTCACCGGGACAGAATCAGCCCCAGCATTTT.